The sample holds a few counts of the clone carrying this T cell receptor beta chain. Antigen specificity is unknown. This sample is drawn from a study of early T cells in non-severe SARS-CoV-2 infection. Study information: RNA in bulk from unsorted whole blood was sequenced, and chains were unpaired.

Trimming removed 8 bases from V and 6 bases from J; junction bases left unmatched: 10. From germline, CDR1 is SNHLY and CDR2 FYNNEI. The CDR3 is 13 residues long. Findings and caveats of the study: Database matching using VDJdb favored anti-spike CD8 responses, with private and CD4 specificities left missing.

Unique molecular identifier tags were affixed to discrete cDNA molecules. TCRdb reanalysed the 5' RACE reads using MiXCR and keeps one entry per CDR3 protein. The sample lists 55,000 or so distinct CDR3 sequences, 9.5% to 15% seen once, with under 1.5% in the top ten. The TCR was taken from an adult who was a healthcare worker with PCR-confirmed SARS-CoV-2 infection or an uninfected control (not recorded which). The specimen sequenced was whole blood. The chain is built from TRBV2 and TRBJ2-7, with 7 bases matching TRBD2. The CDR3 bases are TGTGCCAGCGAAGGACTAGAGGTCTCCGAGCAGTACTTC. Translation gives CASEGLEVSEQYF. The complete variable domain, with remaining parts taken from reference TRBV2 and TRBJ2-7, reads EPEVTQTPSHQVTQMGQEVILRCVPISNHLYFYWYRQILGQKVEFLVSFYNNEISEKSEIFDDQFSVERPDGSNFTLKIRSTKLEDSAMYFCASEGLEVSEQYFGPGTRLTVT.